These T cell receptor beta chains were read from a single sample in a study of CD8 T cells in Susac syndrome. TCRdb re-derived calls from the immunoSEQ multiplex PCR reads in MiXCR, one entry per CDR3 protein. The sample contains more than 70,000 distinct CDR3 sequences, around 93% of which appear only once. Sequencing was done on a sample of CD8+ T cells from PBMCs. All receptors come from a human donor in good health. Each CDR3 is given without its conserved first and last residue.

CDR3 | V | length
ASSSGRGYT | TRBV12-3/TRBV12-4 | 9
ASSPLDMSGYEQY | TRBV3-1 | 13
ASSYGAEQY | TRBV6-2/TRBV6-3 | 9
ASSAGQIRGETQY | TRBV9 | 13
SVGQGVAYEQY | TRBV29-1 | 11
ASSFGLGGDTQY | TRBV5-6 | 12
ATSTAQGTLPRYEQF | TRBV15 | 15
SVVQGLYGYT | TRBV29-1 | 10
ASSSGTGESPLH | TRBV11-1 | 12
ASSPGEGPTGNEQF | TRBV7-6 | 14
ASSFGVAGT | TRBV12-3/TRBV12-4 | 9
ASSPGTGGYT | TRBV5-6 | 10
ASSFGDRAYNEQF | TRBV5-6 | 13
AISGLAGEETQY | TRBV10-3 | 12
SATAFTMNTEAF | TRBV20-1 | 12
AISDVRGKDEKLF | TRBV10-3 | 13
ASSYGGGSDTQY | TRBV6-5 | 12
ASSFDRGIAGELF | TRBV13 | 13
ASSLRGNNEQF | TRBV13 | 11
ATSRGDREAF | TRBV15 | 10
ASSSLGRGYEQY | TRBV6-5 | 12
AISGQGATDTQY | TRBV10-3 | 12
ASSPDPDRVNSPLH | TRBV7-2 | 14
SVEPGYTEAF | TRBV29-1 | 10
ASSSRTVSSGANVLT | TRBV12-3/TRBV12-4 | 15
ASSVTGTRISYEQY | TRBV7-8 | 14
ASSPGQGIGQY | TRBV27 | 11